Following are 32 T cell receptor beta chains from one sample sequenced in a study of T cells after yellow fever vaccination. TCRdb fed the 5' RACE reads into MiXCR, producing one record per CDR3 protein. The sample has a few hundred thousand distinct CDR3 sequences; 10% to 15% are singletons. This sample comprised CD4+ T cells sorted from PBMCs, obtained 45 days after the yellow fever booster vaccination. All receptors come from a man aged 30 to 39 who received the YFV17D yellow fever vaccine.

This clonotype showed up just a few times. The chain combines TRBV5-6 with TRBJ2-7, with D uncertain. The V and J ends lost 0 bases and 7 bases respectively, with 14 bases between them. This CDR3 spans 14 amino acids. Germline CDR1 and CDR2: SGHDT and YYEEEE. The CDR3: CASSLGPELGEQYF. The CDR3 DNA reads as TGTGCCAGCAGCTTGGGACCTGAACTGGGTGAGCAGTACTTC.

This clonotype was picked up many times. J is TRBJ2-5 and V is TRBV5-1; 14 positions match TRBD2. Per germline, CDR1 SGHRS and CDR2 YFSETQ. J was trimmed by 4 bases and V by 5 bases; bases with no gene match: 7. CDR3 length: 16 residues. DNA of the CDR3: TGCGCCAGCAGTCACGGGACTAGCGGGAGAAGAGAGACCCAGTACTTC. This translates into CASSHGTSGRRETQYF.

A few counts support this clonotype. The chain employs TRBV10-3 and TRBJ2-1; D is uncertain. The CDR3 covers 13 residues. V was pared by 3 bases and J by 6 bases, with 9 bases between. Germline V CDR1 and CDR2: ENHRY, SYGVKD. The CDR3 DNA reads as TGTGCCATCAGTGAAATGACCGCCAATGAGCAGTTCTTC. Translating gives CAISEMTANEQFF.

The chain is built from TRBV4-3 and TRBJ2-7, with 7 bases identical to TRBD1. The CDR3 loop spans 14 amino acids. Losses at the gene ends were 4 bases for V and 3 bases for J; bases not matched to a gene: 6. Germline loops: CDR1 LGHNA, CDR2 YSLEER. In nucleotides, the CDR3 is TGCGCCAGCAGCCCTGCCTGGACAGGCTACGAGCAGTACTTC. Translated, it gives CASSPAWTGYEQYF.

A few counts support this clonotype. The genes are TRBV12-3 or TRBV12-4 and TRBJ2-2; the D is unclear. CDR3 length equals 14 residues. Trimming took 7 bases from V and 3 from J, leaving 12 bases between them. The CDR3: CASNRKAYTGELFF. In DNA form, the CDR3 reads TGTGCCAGCAATCGTAAGGCCTACACCGGGGAGCTGTTTTTT.

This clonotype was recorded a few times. CDR3 bases: TGCAGTGCTAGTCGGAACTCACTCCTCTACGAGCAGTACTTC. This codes for CSASRNSLLYEQYF. The V call is TRBV20-1, the J call TRBJ2-7; D unclear. The V end was cut by 3 bases, the J end by 3 bases, with 15 bases between. The CDR3 totals 14 residues. Germline CDR1 reads DFQATT; CDR2 reads SNEGSKA (reference sequence).

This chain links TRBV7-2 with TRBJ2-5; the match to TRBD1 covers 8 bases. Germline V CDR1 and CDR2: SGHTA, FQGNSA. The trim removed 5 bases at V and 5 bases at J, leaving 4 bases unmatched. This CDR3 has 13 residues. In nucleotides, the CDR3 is TGTGCCAGCAGCCATAGACAGGGGGAGACCCAGTACTTC. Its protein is CASSHRQGETQYF.

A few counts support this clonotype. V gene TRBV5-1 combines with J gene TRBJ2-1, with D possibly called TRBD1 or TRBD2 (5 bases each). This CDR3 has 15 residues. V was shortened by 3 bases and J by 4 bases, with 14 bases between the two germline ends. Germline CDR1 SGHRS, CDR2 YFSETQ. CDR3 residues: CASSWETDRYNEQFF. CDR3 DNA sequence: TGCGCCAGCAGCTGGGAGACAGACCGTTACAATGAGCAGTTCTTC.

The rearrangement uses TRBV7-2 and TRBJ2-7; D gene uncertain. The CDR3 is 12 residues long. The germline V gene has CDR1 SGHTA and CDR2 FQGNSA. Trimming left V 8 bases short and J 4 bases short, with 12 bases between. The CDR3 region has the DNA TGTGCCAGCGGGGTTTTTTCGTACGAGCAGTACTTC. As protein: CASGVFSYEQYF.

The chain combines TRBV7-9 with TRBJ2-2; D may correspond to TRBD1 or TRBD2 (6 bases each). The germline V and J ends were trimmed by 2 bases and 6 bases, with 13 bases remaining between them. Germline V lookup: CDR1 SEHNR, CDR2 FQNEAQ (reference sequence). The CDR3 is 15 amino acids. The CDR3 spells CASSLLGGASGELFF. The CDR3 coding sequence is TGTGCCAGCAGCTTATTGGGGGGCGCATCCGGGGAGCTGTTTTTT. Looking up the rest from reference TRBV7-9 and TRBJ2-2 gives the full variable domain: DTGVSQNPRHKITKRGQNVTFRCDPISEHNRLYWYRQTLGQGPEFLTYFQNEAQLEKSRLLSDRFSAERPKGSFSTLEIQRTEQGDSAMYLCASSLLGGASGELFFGEGSRLTVL.

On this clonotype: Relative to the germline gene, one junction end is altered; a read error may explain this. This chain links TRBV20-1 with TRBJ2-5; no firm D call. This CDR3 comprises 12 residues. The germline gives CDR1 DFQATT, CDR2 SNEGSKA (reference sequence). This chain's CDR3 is CSARDMIETQYF. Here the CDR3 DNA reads TGCAGTGCGAGAGACATGATTGAGACCCAGTACTTC.

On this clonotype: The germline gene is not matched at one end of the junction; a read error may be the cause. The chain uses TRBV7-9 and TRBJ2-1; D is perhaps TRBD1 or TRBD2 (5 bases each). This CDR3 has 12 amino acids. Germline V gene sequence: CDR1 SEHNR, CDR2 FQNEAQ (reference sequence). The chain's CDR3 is CASSSFQGAPLF. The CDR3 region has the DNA TGTGCCAGCAGCTCGTTTCAGGGAGCCCCTCTCTTC.

The CDR3 reads CATSIAGGFGEQFF. CDR3 nucleotide sequence: TGTGCCACCAGCATAGCGGGAGGTTTCGGTGAGCAGTTCTTC. The genes are TRBV15 and TRBJ2-1; 10 bases line up with TRBD2. J lost 9 bases, V lost 4 bases, and 6 bases had no gene match. The V gene's germline CDR1 is LNHNV and CDR2 YYDKDF (reference sequence). The CDR3 consists of 14 residues.

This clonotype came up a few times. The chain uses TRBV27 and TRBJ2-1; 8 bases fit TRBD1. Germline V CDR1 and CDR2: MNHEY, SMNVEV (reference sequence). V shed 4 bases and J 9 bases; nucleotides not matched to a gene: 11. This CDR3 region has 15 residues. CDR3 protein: CASSSRQGFESEQFF. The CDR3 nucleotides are TGTGCCAGCAGTTCCAGACAGGGGTTTGAAAGTGAGCAGTTCTTC.

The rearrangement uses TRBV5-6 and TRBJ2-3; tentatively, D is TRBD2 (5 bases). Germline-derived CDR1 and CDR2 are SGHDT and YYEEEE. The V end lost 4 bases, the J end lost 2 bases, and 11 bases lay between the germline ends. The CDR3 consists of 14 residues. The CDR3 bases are TGTGCCAGCAGCCCAAGCGGAGACACAGATACGCAGTATTTT. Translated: CASSPSGDTDTQYF.

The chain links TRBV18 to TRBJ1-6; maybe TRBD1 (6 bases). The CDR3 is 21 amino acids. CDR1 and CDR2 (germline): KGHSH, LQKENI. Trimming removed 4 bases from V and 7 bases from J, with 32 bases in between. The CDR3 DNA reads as TGTGCCAGCTCACTCAAACCCGTAGTTGGGGGCGACTCCAGCAAAAATTCACCCCTCCACTTT. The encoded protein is CASSLKPVVGGDSSKNSPLHF.

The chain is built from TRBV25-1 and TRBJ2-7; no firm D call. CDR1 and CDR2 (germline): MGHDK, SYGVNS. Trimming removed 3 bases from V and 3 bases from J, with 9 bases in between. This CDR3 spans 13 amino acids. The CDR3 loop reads CASSDASSYEQYF. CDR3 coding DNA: TGTGCCAGCAGTGATGCCTCGAGCTACGAGCAGTACTTC.

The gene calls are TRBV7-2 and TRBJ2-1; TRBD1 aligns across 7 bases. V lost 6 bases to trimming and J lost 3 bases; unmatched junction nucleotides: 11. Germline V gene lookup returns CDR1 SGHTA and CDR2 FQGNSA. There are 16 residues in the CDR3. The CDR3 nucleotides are TGTGCCAGCAGTTGGATAAGGACAGGCCTCTACAATGAGCAGTTCTTC. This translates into CASSWIRTGLYNEQFF.

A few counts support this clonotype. CDR3 nucleotide sequence: TGTGCCAGCAGTTTGAGCGCCCACGGCTACGAGCAGTACTTC. It yields the protein CASSLSAHGYEQYF. The J gene is TRBJ2-7, the V gene TRBV12-3 or TRBV12-4; D is uncertain. The V end was cut by 3 bases, the J end by 3 bases, with 12 bases between. The CDR3 runs 14 residues.

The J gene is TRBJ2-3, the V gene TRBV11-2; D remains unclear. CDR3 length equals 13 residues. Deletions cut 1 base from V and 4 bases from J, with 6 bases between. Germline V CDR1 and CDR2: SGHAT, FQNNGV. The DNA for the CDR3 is TGTGCCAGCAGCTTAGGCCGCGCAGATACGCAGTATTTT. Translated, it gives CASSLGRADTQYF.

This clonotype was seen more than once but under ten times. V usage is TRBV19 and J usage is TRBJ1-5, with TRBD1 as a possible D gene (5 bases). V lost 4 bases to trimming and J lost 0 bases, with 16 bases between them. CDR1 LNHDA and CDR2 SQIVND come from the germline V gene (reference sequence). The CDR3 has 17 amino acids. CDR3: CASSTWGRSYSNQPQHF. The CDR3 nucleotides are TGTGCCAGTAGTACTTGGGGCAGGAGTTATAGCAATCAGCCCCAGCATTTT.

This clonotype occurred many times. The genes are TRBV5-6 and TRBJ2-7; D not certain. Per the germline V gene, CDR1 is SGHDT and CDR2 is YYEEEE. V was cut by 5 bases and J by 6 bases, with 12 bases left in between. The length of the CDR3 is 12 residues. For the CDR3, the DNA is TGTGCCAGCAGAACAACAGTGGGCGAGCAGTACTTC. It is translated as CASRTTVGEQYF.

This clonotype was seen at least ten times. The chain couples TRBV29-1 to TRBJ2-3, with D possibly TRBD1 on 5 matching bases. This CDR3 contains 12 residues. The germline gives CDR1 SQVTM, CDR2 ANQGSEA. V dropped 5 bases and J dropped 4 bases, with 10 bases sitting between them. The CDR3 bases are TGCAGCGTTATTCAACAGGCAGATACGCAGTATTTT. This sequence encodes CSVIQQADTQYF.

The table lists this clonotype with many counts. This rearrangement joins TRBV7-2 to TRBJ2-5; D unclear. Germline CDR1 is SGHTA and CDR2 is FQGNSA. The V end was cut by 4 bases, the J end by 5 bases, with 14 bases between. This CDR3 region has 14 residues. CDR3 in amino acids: CASSSRVGRETQYF. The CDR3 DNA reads TGTGCCAGCAGCTCCCGGGTCGGGCGGGAGACCCAGTACTTC.

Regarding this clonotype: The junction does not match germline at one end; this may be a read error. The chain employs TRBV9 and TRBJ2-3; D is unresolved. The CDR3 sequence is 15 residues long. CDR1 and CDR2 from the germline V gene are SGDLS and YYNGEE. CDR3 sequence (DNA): TGTGCCAGCAGCGTAGCTCCCCCCCACACAGATACGGAGTATTTT. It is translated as CASSVAPPHTDTEYF.

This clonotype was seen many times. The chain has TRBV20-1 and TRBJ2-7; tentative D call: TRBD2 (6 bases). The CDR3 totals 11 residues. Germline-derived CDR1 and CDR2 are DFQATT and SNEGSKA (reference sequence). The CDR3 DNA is TGCGGGCTAGCGAACTCCTACGAGCAGTACTTC. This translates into CGLANSYEQYF.

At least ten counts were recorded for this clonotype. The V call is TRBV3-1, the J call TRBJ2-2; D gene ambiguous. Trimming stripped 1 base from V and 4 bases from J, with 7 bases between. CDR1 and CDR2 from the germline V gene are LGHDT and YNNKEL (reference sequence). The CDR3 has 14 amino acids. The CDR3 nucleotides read TGTGCCAGCAGCCAAGCGAAGCTCACCGGGGAGCTGTTTTTT. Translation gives CASSQAKLTGELFF.

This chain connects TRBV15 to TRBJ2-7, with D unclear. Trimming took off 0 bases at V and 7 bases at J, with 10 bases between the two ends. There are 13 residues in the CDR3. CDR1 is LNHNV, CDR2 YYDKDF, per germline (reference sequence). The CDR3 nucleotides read TGTGCCACCAGCAGAGAGCGAGATAGGGAGCAGTACTTC. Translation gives CATSRERDREQYF.

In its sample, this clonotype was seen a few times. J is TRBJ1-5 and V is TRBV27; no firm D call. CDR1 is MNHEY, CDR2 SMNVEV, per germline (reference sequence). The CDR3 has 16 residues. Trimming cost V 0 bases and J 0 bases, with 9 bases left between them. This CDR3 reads CASSLSIGYSNQPQHF. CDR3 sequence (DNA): TGTGCCAGCAGTTTATCGATCGGATATAGCAATCAGCCCCAGCATTTT.

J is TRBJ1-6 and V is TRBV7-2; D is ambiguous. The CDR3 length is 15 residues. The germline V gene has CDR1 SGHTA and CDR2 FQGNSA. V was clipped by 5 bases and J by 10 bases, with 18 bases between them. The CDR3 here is CASSPRTGEYSPLHF. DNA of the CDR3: TGTGCCAGCAGCCCTAGGACCGGGGAGTACTCACCCCTCCACTTT.

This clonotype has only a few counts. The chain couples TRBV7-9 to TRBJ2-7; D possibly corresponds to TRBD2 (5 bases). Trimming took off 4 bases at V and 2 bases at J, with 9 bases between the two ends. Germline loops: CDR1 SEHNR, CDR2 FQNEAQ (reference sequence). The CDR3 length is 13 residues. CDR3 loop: CASSYGKTYEQYF. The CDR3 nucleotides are TGTGCCAGCAGCTACGGGAAAACCTACGAGCAGTACTTC.

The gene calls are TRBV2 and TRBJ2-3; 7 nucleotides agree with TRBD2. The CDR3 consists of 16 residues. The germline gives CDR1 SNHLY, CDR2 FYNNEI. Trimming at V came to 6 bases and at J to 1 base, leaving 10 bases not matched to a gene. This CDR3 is CASRSEELARTDTQYF. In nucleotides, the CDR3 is TGTGCCAGCAGGTCGGAGGAACTAGCGCGCACAGATACGCAGTATTTT. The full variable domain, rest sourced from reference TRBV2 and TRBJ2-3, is EPEVTQTPSHQVTQMGQEVILRCVPISNHLYFYWYRQILGQKVEFLVSFYNNEISEKSEIFDDQFSVERPDGSNFTLKIRSTKLEDSAMYFCASRSEELARTDTQYFGPGTRLTVL.